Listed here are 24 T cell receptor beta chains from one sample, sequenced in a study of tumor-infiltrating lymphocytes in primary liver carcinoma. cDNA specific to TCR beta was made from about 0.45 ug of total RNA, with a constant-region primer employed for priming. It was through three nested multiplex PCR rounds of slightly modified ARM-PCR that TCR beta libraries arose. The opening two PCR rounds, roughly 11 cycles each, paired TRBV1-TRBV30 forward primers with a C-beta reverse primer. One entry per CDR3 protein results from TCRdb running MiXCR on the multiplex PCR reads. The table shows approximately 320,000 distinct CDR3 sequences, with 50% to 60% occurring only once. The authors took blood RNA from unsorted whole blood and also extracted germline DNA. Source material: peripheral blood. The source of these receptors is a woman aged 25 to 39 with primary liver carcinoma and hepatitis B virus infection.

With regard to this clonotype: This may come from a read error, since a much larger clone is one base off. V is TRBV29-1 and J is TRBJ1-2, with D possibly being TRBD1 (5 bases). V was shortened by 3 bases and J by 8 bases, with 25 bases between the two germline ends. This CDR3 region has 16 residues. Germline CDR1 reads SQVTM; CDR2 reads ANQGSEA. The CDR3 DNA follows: TGCAGCGTTGAGACACCTACGGACATTGGGGATCGCGGCTACACCTTC. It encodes CSVETPTDIGDRGYTF.

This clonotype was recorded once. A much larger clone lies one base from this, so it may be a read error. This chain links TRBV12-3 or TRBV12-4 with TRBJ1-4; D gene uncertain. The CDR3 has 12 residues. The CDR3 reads CAISLMFEKLFF. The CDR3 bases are TGTGCCATCAGTTTAATGTTTGAAAAACTGTTTTTT.

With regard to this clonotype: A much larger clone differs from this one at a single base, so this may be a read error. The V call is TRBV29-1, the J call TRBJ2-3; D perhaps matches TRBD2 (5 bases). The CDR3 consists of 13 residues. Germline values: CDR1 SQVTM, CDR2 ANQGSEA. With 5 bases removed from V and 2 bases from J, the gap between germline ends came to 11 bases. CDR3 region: CSVTSRNTDTQYF. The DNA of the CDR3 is TGCAGCGTTACTAGTAGGAACACAGATACGCAGTATTTT.

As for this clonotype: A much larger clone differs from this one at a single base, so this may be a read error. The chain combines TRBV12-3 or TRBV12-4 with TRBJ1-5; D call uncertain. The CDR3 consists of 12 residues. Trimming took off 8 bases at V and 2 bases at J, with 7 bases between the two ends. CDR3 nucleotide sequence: TGTGCCAGCTGGGGTGGCAATCAGCCCCAGCATTTT. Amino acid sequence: CASWGGNQPQHF.

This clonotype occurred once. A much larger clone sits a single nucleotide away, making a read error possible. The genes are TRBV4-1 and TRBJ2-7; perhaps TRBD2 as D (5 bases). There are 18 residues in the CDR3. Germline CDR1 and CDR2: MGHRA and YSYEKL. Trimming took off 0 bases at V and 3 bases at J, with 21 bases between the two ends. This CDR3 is CASSQEVRLEGEGYEQYF. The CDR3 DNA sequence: TGCGCCAGCAGCCAAGAGGTCCGGTTAGAGGGAGAGGGCTACGAGCAGTACTTC.

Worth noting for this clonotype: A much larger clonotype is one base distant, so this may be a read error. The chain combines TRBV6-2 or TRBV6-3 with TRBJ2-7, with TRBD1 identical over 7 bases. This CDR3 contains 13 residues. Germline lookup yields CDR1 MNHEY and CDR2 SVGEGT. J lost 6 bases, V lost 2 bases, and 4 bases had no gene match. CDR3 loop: CASSYNRGSEQYF. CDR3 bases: TGTGCCAGCAGTTACAACAGGGGTAGCGAGCAGTACTTC.

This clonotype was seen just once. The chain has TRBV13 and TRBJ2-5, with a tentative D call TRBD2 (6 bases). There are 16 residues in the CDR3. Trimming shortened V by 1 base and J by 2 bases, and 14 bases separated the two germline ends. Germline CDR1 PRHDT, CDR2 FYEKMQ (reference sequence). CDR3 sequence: CASSLVRGTRQETQYF. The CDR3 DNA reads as TGTGCCAGCAGCTTAGTTCGCGGGACCAGGCAAGAGACCCAGTACTTC.

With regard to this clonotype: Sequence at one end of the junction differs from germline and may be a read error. Here the CDR3 DNA reads TGTTCCAGCACCACACCTCAGGGACAGGGACGAGCTAACACAGATACGCAGTATTTT. Residues: CSSTTPQGQGRANTDTQYF. The chain employs TRBV6-6 and TRBJ2-3; 9 nucleotides agree with TRBD1. The CDR3 is 19 amino acids. Germline CDR1 and CDR2: MNHNY and SVGAGI (reference sequence).

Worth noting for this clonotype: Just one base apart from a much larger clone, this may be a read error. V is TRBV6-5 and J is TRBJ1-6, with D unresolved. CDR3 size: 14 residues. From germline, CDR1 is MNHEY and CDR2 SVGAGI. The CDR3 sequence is CASSRIDTNSSLHF. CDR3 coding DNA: TGTGCCAGCAGCCGAATCGACACAAATTCATCCCTCCACTTT.

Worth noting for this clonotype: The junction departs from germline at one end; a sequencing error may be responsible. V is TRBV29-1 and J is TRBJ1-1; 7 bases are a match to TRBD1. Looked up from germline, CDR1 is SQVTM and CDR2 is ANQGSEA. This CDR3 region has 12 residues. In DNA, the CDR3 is TGCATCGTAGGACAGGTGAACACTGAAACTTTCTTT. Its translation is CIVGQVNTETFF.

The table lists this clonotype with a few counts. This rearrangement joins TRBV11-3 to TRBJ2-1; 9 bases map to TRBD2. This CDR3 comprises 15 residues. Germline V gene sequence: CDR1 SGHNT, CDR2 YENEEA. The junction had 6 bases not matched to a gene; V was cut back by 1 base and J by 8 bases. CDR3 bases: TGTGCCAGCAGCTTAGGGCGGGAGGGCCACGATGAGCAGTTCTTC. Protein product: CASSLGREGHDEQFF.

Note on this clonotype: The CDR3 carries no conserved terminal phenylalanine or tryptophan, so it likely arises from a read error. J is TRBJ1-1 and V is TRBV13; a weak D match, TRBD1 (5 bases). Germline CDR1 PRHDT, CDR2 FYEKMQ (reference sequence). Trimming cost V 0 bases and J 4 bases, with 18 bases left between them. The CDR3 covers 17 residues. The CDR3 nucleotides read TGTGCCAGCAGCTTAGGAGGGTTTGATGTTGGGGGCACTGAAGCTTTCTCT. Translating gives CASSLGGFDVGGTEAFS.

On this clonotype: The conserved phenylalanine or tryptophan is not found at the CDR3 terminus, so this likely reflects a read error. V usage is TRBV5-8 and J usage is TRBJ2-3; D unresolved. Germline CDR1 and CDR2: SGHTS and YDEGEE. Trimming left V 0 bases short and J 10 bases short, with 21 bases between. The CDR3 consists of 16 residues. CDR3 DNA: TGTGCCAGCAGCTTGGCCGGAACTGGCAGGCACTCGGCGCAGTATTGT. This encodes CASSLAGTGRHSAQYC.

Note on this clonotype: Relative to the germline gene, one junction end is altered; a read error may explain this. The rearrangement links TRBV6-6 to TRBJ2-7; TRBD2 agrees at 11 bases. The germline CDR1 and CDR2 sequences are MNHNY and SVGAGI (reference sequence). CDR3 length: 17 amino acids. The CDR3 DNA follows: TGTGCCAACAGTTACTCGAGACTAGCGGGGAGGTCTGGCGAGCAGTACTTC. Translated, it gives CANSYSRLAGRSGEQYF.

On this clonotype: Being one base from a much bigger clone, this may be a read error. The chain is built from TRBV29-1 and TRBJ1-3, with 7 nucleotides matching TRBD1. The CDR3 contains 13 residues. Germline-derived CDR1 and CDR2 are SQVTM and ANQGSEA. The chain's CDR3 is CSGRQGGGSTIYF. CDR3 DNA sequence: TGCAGCGGCCGACAGGGTGGTGGAAGCACCATATATTTT.

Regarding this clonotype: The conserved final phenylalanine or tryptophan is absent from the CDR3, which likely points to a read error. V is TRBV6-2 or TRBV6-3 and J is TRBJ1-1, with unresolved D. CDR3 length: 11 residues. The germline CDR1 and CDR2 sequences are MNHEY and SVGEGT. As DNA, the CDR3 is TGTGCCAGCCGTTACCCGGACGAAGCTTTCTCT. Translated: CASRYPDEAFS.

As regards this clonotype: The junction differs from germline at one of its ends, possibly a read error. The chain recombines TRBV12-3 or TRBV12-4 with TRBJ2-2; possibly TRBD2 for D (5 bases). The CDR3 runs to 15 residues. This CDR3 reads CTSTLGSSVPGELFF. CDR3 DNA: TGTACCAGCACCTTGGGAAGTTCTGTCCCCGGGGAGCTGTTCTTT.

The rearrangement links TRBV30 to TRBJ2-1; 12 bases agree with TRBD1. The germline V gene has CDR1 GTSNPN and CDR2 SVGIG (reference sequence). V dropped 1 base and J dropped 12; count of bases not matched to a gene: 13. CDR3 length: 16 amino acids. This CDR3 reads CAWSAFGTGGRFAQFF. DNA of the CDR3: TGTGCCTGGAGTGCCTTCGGGACAGGGGGCAGGTTCGCGCAGTTCTTC.

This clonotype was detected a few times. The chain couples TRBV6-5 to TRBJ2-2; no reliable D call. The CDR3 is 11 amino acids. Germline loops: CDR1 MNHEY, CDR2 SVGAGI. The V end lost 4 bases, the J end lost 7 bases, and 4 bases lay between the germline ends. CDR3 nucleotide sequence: TGTGCCAGCAGTTGGGGCGGGGAGCTGTTTTTT. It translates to CASSWGGELFF.

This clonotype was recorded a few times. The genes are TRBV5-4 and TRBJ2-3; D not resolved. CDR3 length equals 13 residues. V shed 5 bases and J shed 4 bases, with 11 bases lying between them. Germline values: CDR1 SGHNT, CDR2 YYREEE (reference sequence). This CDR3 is CASSSGPSDTQYF. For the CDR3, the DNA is TGTGCCAGCAGTTCCGGTCCTTCAGATACGCAGTATTTT.

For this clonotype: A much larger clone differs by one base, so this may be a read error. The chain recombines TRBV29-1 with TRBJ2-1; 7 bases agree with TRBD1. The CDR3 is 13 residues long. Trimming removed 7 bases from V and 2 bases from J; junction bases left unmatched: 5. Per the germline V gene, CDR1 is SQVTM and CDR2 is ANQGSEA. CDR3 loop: CSAGQYPYNEQFF. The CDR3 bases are TGCAGCGCGGGACAGTACCCCTACAATGAGCAGTTCTTC.

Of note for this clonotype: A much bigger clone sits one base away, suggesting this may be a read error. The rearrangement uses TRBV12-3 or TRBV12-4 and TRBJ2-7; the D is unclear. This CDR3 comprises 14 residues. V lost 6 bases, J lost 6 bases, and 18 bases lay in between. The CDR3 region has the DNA TGTGCCAGCAGCACCTCCCTCATTGTAACCGAGCAGTACTTC. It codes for CASSTSLIVTEQYF.

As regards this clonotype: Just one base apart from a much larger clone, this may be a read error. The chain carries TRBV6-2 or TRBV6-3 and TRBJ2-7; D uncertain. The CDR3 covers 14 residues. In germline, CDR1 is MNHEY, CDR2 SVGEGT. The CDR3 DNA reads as TGTGCCAGCAATTACTCCGCCGAAACCTACGAGCAGTACTTC. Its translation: CASNYSAETYEQYF.

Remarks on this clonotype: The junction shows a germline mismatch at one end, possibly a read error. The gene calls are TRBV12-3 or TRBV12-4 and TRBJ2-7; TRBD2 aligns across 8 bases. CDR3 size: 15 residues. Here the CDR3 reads CASSPSGQNSHEQYF. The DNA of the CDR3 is TGTGCCAGCAGTCCTAGCGGGCAGAACTCCCACGAGCAGTACTTC.